The rows below give T cell receptor beta chains drawn from one sample of a study of PD-1 blockade in classical Hodgkin lymphoma. Using immunoSEQ multiplex PCR, the repertoire was profiled, and TCRdb retains in-frame clones only, with some absent. Of 20,000 to 25,000 clones detected, 68% appear once; the ten largest clones hold almost 6%. The sample here was peripheral blood mononuclear cells (PBMCs), taken at baseline. Receptors originate from a human donor with classical Hodgkin lymphoma. Both conserved end residues are part of each CDR3. A D gene is named only where the DNA matches it firmly. Size tells how often a clone was seen (once, few, many) or the class of an expanded clone, and some rows leave it out.

clone size	J gene	D gene	V gene	CDR3 protein	CDR3 DNA
-	TRBJ2-7	-	TRBV19	CASSRRGFGEQYF	TGTGCCAGTAGTCGAAGGGGATTCGGCGAGCAGTACTTC
medium-sized	TRBJ1-1	-	TRBV19	CASSWGFDTEAFF	TGTGCCAGTAGTTGGGGGTTTGACACTGAAGCTTTCTTT
-	TRBJ2-7	-	TRBV7-9	CASSLGRGQIHEQYF	TGTGCCAGCAGCTTAGGCAGGGGCCAGATTCACGAGCAGTACTTC
-	TRBJ2-5	-	TRBV28	CASSFDNQETQYF	TGTGCCAGCAGTTTTGACAACCAAGAGACCCAGTACTTC
-	TRBJ2-7	-	TRBV7-2	CASSLVYTGEQYF	TGTGCCAGCAGCTTAGTATACACAGGCGAGCAGTACTTC
once	TRBJ2-7	-	TRBV7-2	CASSLDGGLYEQYF	TGTGCCAGCAGCTTAGATGGGGGGCTCTACGAGCAGTACTTC
-	TRBJ2-3	TRBD2	TRBV28	CASSFGGGDSTQYF	TGTGCCAGCAGTTTCGGCGGGGGGGATTCTACGCAGTATTTT
-	TRBJ1-1	-	TRBV4-3	CASSQELIAGPYTEAFF	TGCGCCAGCAGCCAAGAATTGATAGCTGGGCCCTACACTGAAGCTTTCTTT
few	TRBJ2-3	TRBD2	TRBV9	CASSVEAGGGDTQYF	TGTGCCAGCAGCGTAGAAGCGGGGGGAGGAGATACGCAGTATTTT
once	TRBJ1-6	-	TRBV2	CASSERGLGNSPLHF	TGTGCCAGCAGTGAGAGGGGTCTGGGCAATTCACCCCTCCACTTT
-	TRBJ2-2	-	TRBV7-9	CASSPRVATGELFF	TGTGCCAGCAGCCCCCGGGTCGCGACCGGGGAGCTGTTTTTT
few	TRBJ2-5	-	TRBV5-1	CASSFQETQYF	TGCGCCAGCAGCTTCCAAGAGACCCAGTACTTC
-	TRBJ2-3	TRBD2	TRBV7-9	CASSLASGTRRTDTQYF	TGTGCCAGCAGCTTAGCGTCTGGGACTAGAAGGACAGATACGCAGTATTTT
-	TRBJ1-2	TRBD1	TRBV2	CASSPLTGDYGYTF	TGTGCCAGCAGTCCTCTGACAGGGGACTATGGCTACACCTTC
-	TRBJ1-6	-	TRBV9	CASSGGSRGESPLHF	TGTGCCAGCAGCGGGGGGTCCAGGGGAGAGTCACCCCTCCACTTT
-	TRBJ1-1	-	TRBV6-5	CASSYRVMGTEAFF	TGTGCCAGCAGTTACAGGGTTATGGGCACTGAAGCTTTCTTT
few	TRBJ1-1	TRBD1	TRBV19	CATLDRGGTWTEAFF	TGTGCCACCCTAGACAGGGGCGGAACGTGGACTGAAGCTTTCTTT
-	TRBJ2-7	TRBD2	TRBV28	CASSPGGGTSYEQYF	TGTGCCAGCAGCCCCGGGGGGGGGACCTCCTACGAGCAGTACTTC
-	TRBJ2-5	-	TRBV27	CASSLSRFRETQYF	TGTGCCAGCAGTTTGTCTCGATTCAGGGAGACCCAGTACTTC
few	TRBJ2-3	-	TRBV19	CASSTEVRYTQYF	TGTGCCAGTAGTACTGAGGTCCGATATACGCAGTATTTT
-	TRBJ1-5	-	TRBV19	CASMSGWGLRNQPQHF	TGTGCCAGTATGTCCGGCTGGGGGTTGAGGAATCAGCCCCAGCATTTT
-	TRBJ1-2	-	TRBV7-8	CASSNPLTGSIFGYTF	TGTGCCAGCTCTAATCCCTTGACAGGCTCTATCTTTGGCTACACCTTC
once	TRBJ2-7	TRBD1	TRBV7-2	CASSPRTGQTEQYF	TGTGCCAGCAGCCCGAGGACAGGCCAGACCGAGCAGTACTTC
-	TRBJ2-3	TRBD1	TRBV14	CASSQYGQGAYIVGTQYF	TGTGCCAGCAGCCAGTATGGACAGGGGGCGTATATAGTTGGTACGCAGTATTTT
-	TRBJ2-1	-	TRBV29-1	CSVEGAASSYNEQFF	TGCAGCGTTGAAGGGGCGGCGAGCTCCTACAATGAGCAGTTCTTC
-	TRBJ1-1	-	TRBV5-5	CASSYLGQSLMNTEAFF	TGTGCCAGCAGCTACCTGGGGCAGTCCTTAATGAACACTGAAGCTTTCTTT
-	TRBJ2-1	TRBD1	TRBV7-8	CASSLNRGRVNEQFF	TGTGCCAGCAGCTTAAACAGGGGGCGAGTCAATGAGCAGTTCTTC
-	TRBJ1-3	-	TRBV5-1	CASSSGTLNTIYF	TGCGCCAGCAGCTCTGGGACGTTGAACACCATATATTTT